This TCR beta chain was sequenced in a study of cytomegalovirus exposure and HLA in healthy donors (dated by TCRdb to about 2017). Notes on the research overall: In an earlier analysis of some 610 of the donors, 276 Gb of sequence data and 95 million to 130 million unique TCR beta sequences from approximately 180 million T cells were reported. An early release covering some 640 HLA-typed donors comprised 300 to 350 gigabases of sequencing data and tens of millions of unique TCR sequences. Of the 398 genotyped donors, over 65% fell in the genetic ancestry cluster associated with self-reported Caucasian donors. The study was designed to test whether signatures of past pathogen exposure could be identified by cataloging public T cell receptors. Using immunosequencing, the study profiled T cell repertoires from approximately 700 subjects and related those repertoires to cytomegalovirus serostatus. In addition to the first cohort of 666 subjects, a separate validation cohort of 100 to 150 different subjects was used. To predict cytomegalovirus infection status, the study brought together high-throughput TCR immunosequencing, statistical association of individual TCRs with disease status, and machine learning. A later analysis re-examined previously published TCR beta repertoires from several hundred donors and added high-resolution HLA genotyping to investigate patterns of TCR occurrence. In the later analysis, no new phenotypic data were used to find candidate immune exposures; instead, reliance was placed on TCR beta sequences and their occurrence across donors. In an earlier analysis of a few hundred of the donors, high-throughput TCR beta sequencing was used to judge whether each TCR beta V gene segment behaved as functional or pseudogenic. Donor age, sex, ethnicity and CMV serostatus were compiled alongside the repertoire data. A later genetic analysis used genome-wide SNP genotypes for about 55% of the 666 donors, treating that subset as a discovery cohort. Every discovery cohort repertoire had been produced on one sequencing platform. Both class I and class II loci were covered by HLA typing, at four-digit resolution. The number of typed donors differed by locus: about 620-630 for A, B, C, DRB1 and DQB1; roughly 510 for DQA1; 606 for DPA1; and about 450 for DPB1. Roughly 5 DR-DQ haplotypes were handled as single units for association and clustering, since linkage in the cohort was strong. Among over 350 genotyped donors of the cohort, an average of around 240,000 unique TCR beta nucleotide sequences were sequenced per donor, approximately 20% of them non-productive. Broader findings and caveats from the paper: Because counts were too low, 15 to 20 rarely observed V segments, including chromosome 9 orphons, were excluded from the earlier analysis of 500 to 700 of the donors. The authors suggested that the approach could potentially be extended to other disease states and immunological phenotypes. In a later genetic analysis, fewer N-insertions in productive TCRs were reported among donors in an Asian-associated ancestry cluster than the roughly 700-donor mean. In a later analysis, most CMV-associated TCR beta chains were found to appear HLA-restricted, with HLA associations seemingly driven largely by CMV exposure. HLA typing was unavailable for some donors at each locus, so association tests used only the typed subset. Three of the identified cytomegalovirus-associated TCR beta chains were confirmed in vitro to be specific for cytomegalovirus antigens. A later analysis found that TCR association rates varied across HLA loci, with DRB1 alleles showing the most associated TCRs and HLA-C alleles the fewest. A later analysis reported that several top co-occurrence clusters appeared linked to parvovirus B19, influenza, CMV and Epstein-Barr virus. CMV serostatus was the only immune exposure information available for the cohort. A cluster of highly shared sequence variants was judged likely to be a technical artifact of the sequencing pipeline. The cohort was sequenced for TCR beta chains only, and without alpha or paired-chain data the features that could be detected were limited. Most TCR sequences were observed very rarely across donors, whereas some public TCRs were present in many individuals. The presence/absence analyses assumed that sequencing depth was roughly uniform across donors, and that assumption may not be true. Compared with equally common non-associated chains, HLA-associated TCR beta chains in a later analysis were more clonally expanded and had lower generation probabilities. Correlated functional status among segregating V segments might reflect linkage disequilibrium, but an unknown experimental factor could not be ruled out. When HLA alleles, especially DR and DQ, strongly co-occurred, TCR associations were difficult to assign to individual alleles. In an earlier analysis of roughly 560 of the donors, most TCR beta V segments were observed in productive rearrangements about 87% or about 30% of the time, broadly matching IMGT annotations. In a later analysis, more than 15,000 TCR beta sequences were associated with specific HLA alleles at a false discovery rate of 0.05. A further reported finding was that TCR beta sequences accurately predicted the HLA-A and HLA-B alleles for most subjects in the first cohort. The 87-base-pair reads could not distinguish some IMGT-functional V segments, including TRBV6-2 and TRBV6-3, so those segments were excluded. The study gave a list of under 200 TCR beta chains associated with cytomegalovirus. In a later genetic analysis, a missense DCLRE1C variant was associated with V-gene and J-gene trimming of TCR beta chains, and the association was replicated in an independent cohort. In both the original and validation cohorts, the classifier was reported to diagnose cytomegalovirus status with high specificity and sensitivity.

Library creation used the immunoSEQ multiplex PCR assay. For the multiplex PCR, a mixture combining 60 forward primers for TCR Vbeta segments and 13 reverse primers for TCR Jbeta segments was used. A multiplex PCR assay on genomic DNA amplified the CDR3 region of rearranged TCR beta genes. The Illumina HiSeq System was used to sequence the amplified TCR beta libraries as 87-base-pair reads. Processing in the source paper ran as follows. In a later analysis, around 80 million unique TCR beta chains were counted across the 666 repertoires, and about 10 million of these chains were shared by at least two donors. To remove PCR and sequencing errors, raw reads were error-corrected and collapsed into unique sequences using a nearest-neighbor algorithm that merged closely related sequences. CDR3 sequences were aligned to IMGT reference sequences to assign V, D and J gene segments. Each retained sequence needed at least a six-nucleotide match to both a V gene segment and a J gene segment. Rearrangements were called productive when the CDR3 lacked stop codons and stayed in frame with V and J; all others were non-productive. CDR3 was defined according to IMGT convention as the region running from the second conserved V-encoded cysteine to the conserved J-encoded phenylalanine. The earlier analysis of roughly 590 of the donors excluded sequences that lacked an unambiguous match to a single V gene segment. An earlier analysis of several hundred of the donors called V segments functional above 56.7% productive rearrangements and segregating when the between-donor standard deviation exceeded 5%. A statistical classification framework was built for diagnosing cytomegalovirus status from the catalog of TCR beta chain sequences. A later analysis assigned V and J genes by comparing TCR nucleotide sequences with IMGT/GENE-DB human TR gene sequences. In a later analysis, CDR3 sequences and most-parsimonious VDJ recombination scenarios were assigned using the TCRdist pipeline. In a later analysis, each TCR beta chain was defined by its CDR3 amino acid sequence together with its V-gene family, and reads lacking a unique V-gene family were excluded. To address suspected cross-contamination and a sequencing artifact, a later analysis removed a few hundred highly shared, low-generation-probability nucleotide sequences. A later analysis calculated a clonal expansion index for each public chain from normalized within-repertoire ranks of inferred template counts. Generation probabilities in a later analysis came from a VDJ recombination model fitted to out-of-frame rearrangements, and those results were checked against IGoR. Hypergeometric tests were used in a later analysis to score TCR-TCR, TCR-HLA and TCR-CMV co-occurrence, with a repertoire-size bias correction applied to the TCR pairs. In a later analysis, false discovery rates were estimated by permuting HLA or CMV assignments 20 times. In a later analysis, co-occurring TCRs were grouped with DBSCAN, and TCRdist sequence similarity was added when clustering was performed within HLA-allele-positive subsets. For co-occurrence clustering, repertoires with fewer than 30,000 or more than 120,000 public chains were excluded, along with roughly five repertoires with anomalous nucleotide sharing. TCRdb took this table from immuneACCESS and kept in-frame rearrangements with V and J called. Such tables lack part of the clones; where checked against another copy, unresolved V genes explain under half of the gap, and the rest is unexplained. V and J calls and clone size are as listed in that table; D and trimming were resolved from the DNA. The sample table records about 180,000 clones; roughly 76% of these occur just once. The biggest ten clones account for roughly 5% of the sample.

From the cysteine up to the phenylalanine, the CDR3 has a length of 14 residues. Only the CDR3 DNA stays, 42 bases, in frame from base 1. V is trimmed back by 2 bases and J by 4 bases, and the junction contains 5 bases that no gene match accounts for. Via the germline V gene (reference sequence), CDR1 is GTSNPN and CDR2 SVGIG. This clone was observed a few times. Its target antigen remains unknown. Base qualities are not at hand, and no much larger clone is one base apart. The cohort was made up of 666 healthy bone marrow donors. Cohort members were all nominally healthy when sampled, although unrecorded immune exposures were likely present. The donor was CMV seropositive and belonged to the group of 250 to 300 seropositive cohort members. A peripheral blood sample was collected from each donor, and TCR beta sequencing was performed on peripheral blood mononuclear cells. The Qiagen DNeasy Blood Extraction Kit was used to extract genomic DNA from the blood cell samples.

The sample was PBMCs. Here the chain combines TRBV30 and TRBJ1-5; 7 central bases correspond to TRBD1. The source is a young woman in good health and CMV-seropositive. The DNA is as follows: TGTGCCTGGAGTAAACAGGGGAGAAATCAGCCCCAGCATTTT. This gives the protein CAWSKQGRNQPQHF.